The source of this T cell receptor delta chain is a study of γδ T cells in repeated Plasmodium falciparum infection. The overall study: Donors had four controlled P. falciparum NF54 infections over about 640 days.

This clone was observed a few times. A far more abundant clone sits one base away, making this likely a read error. This sample includes further DNA sequences coding for the same CDR3. Each sorted gammadelta sample had TRG and TRD chains sequenced. TCRdb reprocessed the multiplex PCR reads using CATT. The sample carries tens of thousands of delta-chain clones, over 0.9% recorded once. Sequencing used gamma-delta T cells from blood. This TCR came from a pool of human donors (malaria-infected and uninfected, not separated).

The CDR3: CACDTVGGTSGNTDKLIF. CDR3 coding DNA: TGTGCCTGTGACACCGTGGGGGGAACTTCGGGGAACACCGATAAACTCATCTTT. The chain links TRDV2 to TRDJ1; tentatively, D is TRDD3 (6 bases). In the absence of a J gene in TCRdb, the DNA was matched to germline to assign it here. CDR3 length: 18 amino acids. Looked up from germline, CDR1 is GEAIGNYY and CDR2 is EKD. With 0 bases removed from V and 0 bases from J, the gap between germline ends came to 19 bases.